The entry below gives a single T cell receptor beta chain sequence along with its context. TCRdb's copy holds only in-frame clones and misses some; the assay was immunoSEQ multiplex PCR. Found here are over 130,000 clones, roughly 90% of them singletons; the top ten hold approximately 1.6%. This record belongs to a study of T cell responses to AZD1222 COVID-19 vaccine. J was trimmed by 1 base and V by 6 bases; bases with no gene match: 5. Germline assignment: CDR1 MNHEY and CDR2 SVGAGI. The CDR3 is made up of 15 amino acids. The sample consisted of peripheral blood, taken 28 days after the second AZD1222 dose. The V gene is TRBV6-5, the J gene TRBJ1-5; 8 bases are a match to TRBD1. The origin of this receptor is an adult who received the AZD1222 COVID-19 vaccine. The CDR3: CASSARGQSNQPQHF. The CDR3 DNA sequence: TGTGCCAGCAGCGCCAGGGGGCAGAGCAATCAGCCCCAGCATTTT.